These 20 T cell receptor beta chains came from one sample sequenced in a study of OX40 agonist ivuxolimab in advanced cancers. Method: immunoSEQ multiplex PCR; TCRdb's copy keeps in-frame clones and lacks some. The table includes 15,000 to 25,000 clones, around four fifths detected once. The sequencing used CD4+ or CD8+ T cells sorted from blood, collected in a trial of the OX40 agonist ivuxolimab. Receptor source: an adult with an advanced solid tumor such as melanoma, head and neck, liver or kidney cancer.

The chain uses TRBV28 and TRBJ2-5, with D tentatively TRBD1 (7 bases). Germline V CDR1 and CDR2: MDHEN, SYDVKM. The V end lost 2 bases, the J end lost 4 bases, and 17 bases lay between the germline ends. The CDR3 consists of 16 residues. Written as DNA, the CDR3 is TGTGCCAGCAGTTTAAGCCTTCAGGGGGGAGTAGAGACCCAGTACTTC. Translation gives CASSLSLQGGVETQYF.

The chain uses TRBV11-2 and TRBJ2-2; 10 bases agree with TRBD1. The CDR3 is 16 amino acids. Per the germline V gene, CDR1 is SGHAT and CDR2 is FQNNGV. The ends lost 4 bases at V and 2 bases at J; junction bases unmatched: 4. This CDR3 is CASSSETGGNTGELFF. The CDR3 region has the DNA TGTGCCAGCAGCTCAGAGACAGGGGGCAACACCGGGGAGCTGTTTTTT.

This chain links TRBV27 with TRBJ2-1; D might be TRBD2 (6 bases). CDR3 length: 14 amino acids. With 3 bases removed from V and 5 bases from J, the gap between germline ends came to 11 bases. Per the germline V gene, CDR1 is MNHEY and CDR2 is SMNVEV (reference sequence). CDR3 nucleotide sequence: TGTGCCAGCAGTTTCATGGGCGGGAACAATGAGCAGTTCTTC. As protein: CASSFMGGNNEQFF.

The chain links TRBV19 to TRBJ1-1; 11 nucleotides match TRBD1. The V segment lost 8 bases and the J segment 5 bases; nucleotides outside the gene matches: 4. Germline V gene sequence: CDR1 LNHDA, CDR2 SQIVND (reference sequence). CDR3 length: 13 residues. The CDR3 sequence is CASGTGGFTEAFF. The DNA for the CDR3 is TGTGCCAGTGGGACAGGGGGTTTTACTGAAGCTTTCTTT.

This clone came up a few times. This chain links TRBV7-9 with TRBJ2-5; unclear D gene. V gave up 5 bases and J gave up 3 bases, with 19 bases separating them. The CDR3 has 16 residues. Germline-derived CDR1 and CDR2 are SEHNR and FQNEAQ (reference sequence). For the CDR3, the DNA is TGTGCCAGCAGCCGAGCTGTCGGGCGCGACGAAGAGACCCAGTACTTC. Protein product: CASSRAVGRDEETQYF.

The chain uses TRBV30 and TRBJ2-7, with no clear D. Deletions cut 5 bases from V and 0 bases from J, with 14 bases between. This CDR3 spans 14 amino acids. Germline-derived CDR1 and CDR2 are GTSNPN and SVGIG (reference sequence). The CDR3 protein is CAWSKVALSYEQYF. CDR3 sequence (DNA): TGTGCCTGGTCTAAGGTAGCCCTCTCCTACGAGCAGTACTTC.

Worth noting for this clone: The same CDR3 can be traced to other DNA sequences in this sample. The rearrangement uses TRBV10-1 and TRBJ2-1; no clear D. Looked up from germline, CDR1 is WNHNN and CDR2 is SYGVQD (reference sequence). V lost 3 bases and J 6 bases, leaving 3 bases between the germline ends. The CDR3 has 11 residues. CDR3 nucleotides: TGCGCCAGCAGTGACGGCAATGAGCAGTTCTTC. Translation gives CASSDGNEQFF.

V and J are TRBV5-5 and TRBJ1-6; D may be TRBD1 (5 bases). The V gene's germline CDR1 is SGHKS and CDR2 YYEKEE (reference sequence). The V gene lost 1 base and the J gene lost 13 bases, with 15 bases spanning the gap. CDR3 length: 14 amino acids. The CDR3, as DNA: TGTGCCAGCAGCTTGACTCGGGACCTAATCCCCCTCCACTTT. Amino acids: CASSLTRDLIPLHF. The full variable domain, its missing parts supplied by reference TRBV5-5 and TRBJ1-6, is DAGVTQSPTHLIKTRGQQVTLRCSPISGHKSVSWYQQVLGQGPQFIFQYYEKEERGRGNFPDRFSARQFPNYSSELNVNALLLGDSALYLCASSLTRDLIPLHFGNGTRLTVT.

The chain joins TRBV7-9 to TRBJ2-5; 9 nucleotides agree with TRBD2. The junction had 8 bases not matched to a gene; V was cut back by 6 bases and J by 3 bases. This CDR3 is 15 amino acids long. Germline V lookup: CDR1 SEHNR, CDR2 FQNEAQ (reference sequence). CDR3 sequence (DNA): TGTGCCAGCAGATCCATGACTAGCGGAAAAGAGACCCAGTACTTC. Protein product: CASRSMTSGKETQYF.

The chain employs TRBV4-3 and TRBJ1-5, with a weak D call TRBD1 (5 bases). From germline, CDR1 is LGHNA and CDR2 YSLEER. V was pared by 0 bases and J by 4 bases, with 10 bases between. The CDR3 has 15 residues. The CDR3 spells CASSQEPKGNQPQHF. The CDR3 DNA reads as TGCGCCAGCAGCCAAGAACCGAAGGGGAATCAGCCCCAGCATTTT.

The chain is built from TRBV7-9 and TRBJ2-3, with 9 bases fitting TRBD1. After removal of 2 bases from V and 4 bases from J, the junction contained 7 bases not matched to a gene. The CDR3 contains 16 residues. Germline V gene data show CDR1 as SEHNR and CDR2 as FQNEAQ (reference sequence). The CDR3 protein is CASSLSTGGTADTQYF. The CDR3 nucleotides read TGTGCCAGCAGCTTAAGTACAGGGGGCACAGCAGATACGCAGTATTTT.

The chain links TRBV10-3 to TRBJ1-4; D call uncertain. This CDR3 region has 15 residues. Germline-derived CDR1 and CDR2 are ENHRY and SYGVKD. With 0 bases removed from V and 8 bases from J, the gap between germline ends came to 13 bases. The CDR3 reads CAISESVPPGEKLFF. The CDR3, as DNA: TGTGCCATCAGTGAGTCTGTCCCCCCAGGAGAAAAACTGTTTTTT.

The chain uses TRBV7-3 and TRBJ1-1, with a weak D call TRBD1 (5 bases). The ends were cut back, 2 bases at V and 2 bases at J, with 9 bases in the middle. This CDR3 region has 14 residues. CDR1 is SGHTA and CDR2 is FQGTGA in the germline V gene. The CDR3 is CASSLHQGNTEAFF. The CDR3 bases are TGTGCCAGCAGCTTACATCAGGGTAACACTGAAGCTTTCTTT.

The chain has TRBV28 and TRBJ2-1; D ambiguous. V lost 3 bases and J lost 9, with 21 bases in between. Per germline, CDR1 MDHEN and CDR2 SYDVKM. The CDR3 is made up of 16 amino acids. CDR3 sequence: CASSFVEAGPAGEQFF. CDR3 coding DNA: TGTGCCAGCAGTTTCGTCGAGGCCGGACCTGCAGGTGAGCAGTTCTTC.

In its sample, this clone was seen once. The CDR3 spells CASSELAGNINEQFF. For the CDR3, the DNA is TGCGCCAGCAGCGAACTAGCGGGAAATATAAATGAGCAGTTCTTC. The chain combines TRBV4-3 with TRBJ2-1, with 10 nucleotides matching TRBD2. CDR1 LGHNA and CDR2 YSLEER come from the germline V gene. CDR3 size: 15 residues. V lost 5 bases, J lost 7 bases, and 8 bases stayed unmatched.

A few counts support this clone. The gene calls are TRBV28 and TRBJ1-1, with D unresolved. Germline V gene sequence: CDR1 MDHEN, CDR2 SYDVKM. The CDR3 totals 12 residues. Trimming left V 10 bases short and J 3 bases short, with 12 bases between. The CDR3 reads CATLTLDTEAFF. DNA of the CDR3: TGTGCCACTTTAACATTGGACACTGAAGCTTTCTTT.

The rearrangement joins TRBV5-1 to TRBJ2-1; 8 positions match TRBD2. The V and J ends lost 3 bases and 8 bases, in that order; junction bases with no gene match: 13. The CDR3 runs 16 residues. Germline V CDR1 and CDR2: SGHRS, YFSETQ. CDR3 sequence reads: CASSSSAGLAGYEQFF. DNA of the CDR3: TGCGCCAGCAGCTCCAGCGCAGGGCTAGCGGGTTATGAGCAGTTCTTC.

The J gene is TRBJ1-4, the V gene TRBV28, with 9 bases fitting TRBD1. V shed 6 bases, J shed 5 bases, and the junction held 4 bases outside the gene matches. CDR3 length: 14 residues. The germline V gene has CDR1 MDHEN and CDR2 SYDVKM. CDR3 in amino acids: CASRPGQGNEKLFF. DNA of the CDR3: TGTGCCAGCAGACCGGGACAGGGAAATGAAAAACTGTTTTTT. Together with reference TRBV28 and TRBJ1-4, the CDR3 gives the full variable domain: DVKVTQSSRYLVKRTGEKVFLECVQDMDHENMFWYRQDPGLGLRLIYFSYDVKMKEKGDIPEGYSVSREKKERFSLILESASTNQTSMYLCASRPGQGNEKLFFGSGTQLSVL.

The V gene is TRBV6-1, the J gene TRBJ2-7; D gene uncertain. V lost 1 base and J 3 bases, leaving 10 bases between the germline ends. The V gene's germline CDR1 is MNHNS and CDR2 SASEGT. This CDR3 region has 14 residues. CDR3 residues: CASSEGQRIYEQYF. The CDR3 nucleotides are TGTGCCAGCAGTGAAGGGCAGCGTATCTACGAGCAGTACTTC.

V is TRBV4-3 and J is TRBJ1-5; D gene uncertain. V shed 6 bases and J shed 0 bases, with 9 bases lying between them. The germline gives CDR1 LGHNA, CDR2 YSLEER. This CDR3 is built from 14 residues. CDR3 coding DNA: TGCGCCAGCAGTTTCAGACTTAGCAATCAGCCCCAGCATTTT. This encodes CASSFRLSNQPQHF.